A single sample is the source of the 5 T cell receptor beta chains below, sequenced in a study of cytomegalovirus exposure and HLA in healthy donors. The PCR was carried out with 60 Vbeta primers and 13 Jbeta primers. Only in-frame clones appear in the TCRdb table, and some are missing; sequencing was by immunoSEQ multiplex PCR. The sample lists some 97,000 clones; under 80% were seen once. The sample consisted of PBMCs. These TCRs come from a woman aged 18 to 35 in good health and CMV-seropositive.

The chain carries TRBV7-8 and TRBJ2-5; TRBD2 agrees at 8 bases. Unmatched junction bases numbered 5, after V lost 5 bases and J lost 6 bases. Germline CDR1 SGHVS, CDR2 FQNEAQ. The length of the CDR3 is 13 residues. CDR3 DNA sequence: TGTGCCAGCAGCACCAGCGGGAGTCAGACCCAGTACTTC. Protein: CASSTSGSQTQYF. Based on the CDR3 plus reference TRBV7-8 and TRBJ2-5, the full variable domain is GAGVSQSPRYKVAKRGQDVALRCDPISGHVSLFWYQQALGQGPEFLTYFQNEAQLDKSGLPSDRFFAERPEGSVSTLKIQRTQQEDSAVYLCASSTSGSQTQYFGPGTRLLVL.

J is TRBJ2-7 and V is TRBV5-1, with TRBD2 matching over 8 bases. Germline V gene sequence: CDR1 SGHRS, CDR2 YFSETQ. V shed 3 bases, J shed 6 bases, and the junction held 5 bases outside the gene matches. The CDR3 runs to 13 residues. The CDR3 here is CASSSTSAGEQYF. The CDR3 region has the DNA TGCGCCAGCAGCTCGACTAGCGCTGGCGAGCAGTACTTC.

This clone was recorded a few times. The genes are TRBV7-9 and TRBJ1-1; 10 bases align to TRBD1. Germline values: CDR1 SEHNR, CDR2 FQNEAQ (reference sequence). The V and J ends lost 5 bases and 4 bases, in that order; junction bases with no gene match: 4. The CDR3 spans 14 residues. The CDR3 DNA reads as TGTGCCAGCAGCCAGGGACAGGGGATCACTGAAGCTTTCTTT. This sequence encodes CASSQGQGITEAFF. Full variable domain (rest looked up from reference TRBV7-9 and TRBJ1-1): DTGVSQNPRHKITKRGQNVTFRCDPISEHNRLYWYRQTLGQGPEFLTYFQNEAQLEKSRLLSDRFSAERPKGSFSTLEIQRTEQGDSAMYLCASSQGQGITEAFFGQGTRLTVV.

The CDR3: CASSVGLAGHTDTQYF. DNA of the CDR3: TGTGCCAGCAGTGTCGGGCTAGCGGGACACACAGATACGCAGTATTTT. The chain recombines TRBV6-1 with TRBJ2-3; 9 bases are shared with TRBD2. This CDR3 has 16 residues. Germline V gene data show CDR1 as MNHNS and CDR2 as SASEGT. V lost 4 bases, J lost 2 bases, and 7 bases stayed unmatched.

The chain is built from TRBV29-1 and TRBJ2-7; D unclear. This CDR3 is 11 amino acids long. The germline V gene has CDR1 SQVTM and CDR2 ANQGSEA. V lost 2 bases and J lost 7, with 9 bases in between. This CDR3 is CSVERGREQYF. The CDR3 coding sequence is TGCAGCGTTGAAAGAGGTCGGGAGCAGTACTTC.